Listed below are T cell receptor beta chains from one sample, sequenced in a study of blood T cell repertoires in COVID-19. Some clones are missing from TCRdb's copy, which holds only in-frame ones; the method was immunoSEQ multiplex PCR. This repertoire shows around 280,000 clones, roughly 89% found once; its top ten account for approximately 5.7%. The sample consisted of PBMCs or T cells enriched from blood (not recorded which). All receptors derive from a woman aged 40 to 55 who had recovered from COVID-19. Both conserved end residues are part of each CDR3. Each record gives: clone size, J gene, D gene, V gene, CDR3 protein, CDR3 DNA. D genes are given only for firm matches. Only part of the rows carry a size: once, few, many, or a class if the clone is expanded.

>.|TRBJ2-1|TRBD2|TRBV7-2
CASSLLAGGLNEQFF
TGTGCCAGCAGCCTACTAGCGGGAGGGCTCAATGAGCAGTTCTTC
>.|TRBJ1-1|.|TRBV7-4
CASSLATGSRNTEAFF
TGTGCCAGCAGCTTAGCAACAGGAAGCCGGAACACTGAAGCTTTCTTT
>.|TRBJ2-5|.|TRBV28
CASRLPGAQETQYF
TGTGCCAGCAGGCTTCCGGGAGCGCAAGAGACCCAGTACTTC
>.|TRBJ1-2|.|TRBV6-1
CASSEGGRHGYTF
TGTGCCAGCAGTGAAGGGGGGCGTCATGGCTACACCTTC
>.|TRBJ1-4|TRBD1|TRBV10-1
CASSETRDRATGKRLFF
TGCGCCAGCAGTGAGACCCGGGACAGGGCCACTGGAAAAAGACTGTTTTTT
>.|TRBJ2-7|.|TRBV30
CAWTEGGNEQYF
TGTGCCTGGACGGAGGGTGGAAACGAGCAGTACTTC
>.|TRBJ1-5|.|TRBV24-1
CATSDLGTLQPQHF
TGTGCCACCAGTGATTTGGGCACCCTTCAGCCCCAGCATTTT
>.|TRBJ1-5|.|TRBV18
CASQDGGNQPQHF
TGTGCCAGCCAGGACGGGGGAAATCAGCCCCAGCATTTT
>once|TRBJ2-5|TRBD2|TRBV7-2
CASSLASVSAGGPAETQYF
TGTGCCAGCAGCTTAGCGAGCGTTTCAGCGGGAGGGCCGGCGGAGACCCAGTACTTC
>once|TRBJ2-1|TRBD2|TRBV27
CASSPLPLAGGRGEQFF
TGTGCCAGCAGTCCCCTCCCCCTAGCGGGAGGCCGTGGTGAGCAGTTCTTC
>once|TRBJ2-7|.|TRBV6-5
CASSLYRPAGEQYF
TGTGCCAGCAGTCTATATCGTCCGGCGGGGGAGCAGTACTTC
>.|TRBJ2-5|.|TRBV7-9
CASSLALGGGETQYF
TGTGCCAGCAGCTTAGCATTGGGGGGTGGAGAGACCCAGTACTTC
>.|TRBJ1-1|.|TRBV28
CASSPMSIMNTEAFF
TGTGCCAGCAGTCCTATGAGTATCATGAACACTGAAGCTTTCTTT
>.|TRBJ1-2|.|TRBV27
CASSISRGSINYGYTF
TGTGCCAGCAGTATCTCGCGGGGCAGCATCAACTATGGCTACACCTTC
>once|TRBJ1-4|.|TRBV12-3/TRBV12-4
CASSRGQGEKLFF
TGTGCCAGCAGTCGCGGACAAGGGGAAAAACTGTTTTTT
>.|TRBJ1-1|TRBD1|TRBV7-2
CASSGQGRNTEAFF
TGTGCCAGCAGCGGACAGGGTCGGAACACTGAAGCTTTCTTT
>.|TRBJ2-7|TRBD2|TRBV3-1/TRBV3-2
CASSPEGGGAGLYEQYF
TGTGCCAGCAGCCCCGAAGGAGGCGGAGCGGGGCTCTACGAGCAGTACTTC
>.|TRBJ1-4|TRBD1|TRBV29-1
CSVGDSGGSEKLFF
TGCAGCGTTGGGGACAGCGGTGGAAGTGAAAAACTGTTTTTT
>.|TRBJ2-7|.|TRBV25-1
CASSPGSLSYEQYF
TGTGCCAGCTCGCCCGGGAGTTTGTCCTACGAGCAGTACTTC
>.|TRBJ2-5|TRBD2|TRBV7-2
CASSTSGTQETQYF
TGTGCCAGCAGCACGAGCGGGACCCAAGAGACCCAGTACTTC
>.|TRBJ2-3|TRBD2|TRBV28
CASTQFGGAADTQYF
TGTGCCAGCACCCAATTCGGGGGGGCAGCAGATACGCAGTATTTT
>.|TRBJ2-7|.|TRBV2
CASSPIRTEQYF
TGTGCCAGCAGTCCTATACGTACCGAGCAGTACTTC
>.|TRBJ2-1|TRBD1|TRBV2
CASSRGQGAWNEQFF
TGTGCCAGCAGTCGCGGACAGGGGGCTTGGAATGAGCAGTTCTTC
>few|TRBJ1-5|TRBD1|TRBV30
CAWATGPNQPQHF
TGTGCCTGGGCGACAGGGCCAAATCAGCCCCAGCATTTT
>.|TRBJ1-1|TRBD1|TRBV18
CASSVTGGNTEAFF
TGTGCCAGCTCGGTTACAGGGGGGAACACTGAAGCTTTCTTT
>.|TRBJ1-2|TRBD1|TRBV10-3
CAISFAGGDYGYTF
TGTGCCATCAGTTTTGCAGGGGGCGACTATGGCTACACCTTC
>.|TRBJ2-1|.|TRBV7-2
CASSPLLGSSYNEQFF
TGTGCCAGCAGCCCCTTGCTAGGGAGCTCCTACAATGAGCAGTTCTTC
>once|TRBJ1-2|.|TRBV30
CASIRSGFGYGYTF
TGTGCCTCAATCAGATCAGGTTTCGGCTATGGCTACACCTTC
>once|TRBJ1-1|TRBD1|TRBV18
CASSPRDSHTEAFF
TGTGCCAGCTCACCTCGGGACAGCCACACTGAAGCTTTCTTT
>.|TRBJ2-5|.|TRBV6-5
CASSFRGSETQYF
TGTGCCAGCAGTTTTAGGGGTTCGGAGACCCAGTACTTC
>few|TRBJ2-7|TRBD2|TRBV5-1
CASSLSLGLATYEQYF
TGCGCCAGCAGCTTGAGTTTGGGACTAGCGACCTACGAGCAGTACTTC
>.|TRBJ2-7|TRBD1|TRBV5-1
CASSQTGREQYF
TGCGCCAGCAGCCAGACAGGGCGCGAGCAGTACTTC
>.|TRBJ1-1|TRBD1|TRBV19
CASTRNRGTEAFF
TGTGCCAGTACCCGAAACAGGGGCACTGAAGCTTTCTTT
>.|TRBJ1-3|.|TRBV7-2
CASSLRRGGNTIYF
TGTGCCAGCAGCTTAAGGCGGGGGGGAAACACCATATATTTT
>.|TRBJ1-3|.|TRBV7-2
CASSFDPAGMETGNTIYF
TGTGCCAGCAGCTTTGATCCGGCAGGGATGGAAACTGGAAACACCATATATTTT
>.|TRBJ1-4|.|TRBV7-9
CASSLRGNEKLFF
TGTGCCAGCAGCTTACGGGGGAATGAAAAACTGTTTTTT
>once|TRBJ2-3|.|TRBV7-2
CASSLNALSTDTQYF
TGTGCCAGCAGCTTAAATGCGCTTAGCACAGATACGCAGTATTTT
>.|TRBJ2-4|.|TRBV7-2
CASSPRENIQYF
TGTGCCAGCAGCCCCCGGGAGAACATTCAGTACTTC
>.|TRBJ2-7|TRBD2|TRBV5-1
CASSLGRAAAYEQYF
TGCGCCAGCAGCTTAGGGAGGGCCGCTGCCTACGAGCAGTACTTC
>.|TRBJ2-2|TRBD1|TRBV30
CAWKPTRGQGARTGELFF
TGTGCCTGGAAGCCAACCCGAGGACAGGGGGCGCGGACCGGGGAGCTGTTTTTT
>.|TRBJ2-3|TRBD2|TRBV28
CASSLSSGITDTQYF
TGTGCCAGCAGTTTATCTAGCGGGATCACAGATACGCAGTATTTT
>.|TRBJ2-3|.|TRBV5-1
CASSVQGDGTTDTQYF
TGCGCCAGCAGCGTACAGGGTGATGGTACCACAGATACGCAGTATTTT
>.|TRBJ2-1|TRBD2|TRBV29-1
CSVATGTSGLSYNEQFF
TGCAGCGTCGCGACCGGGACTAGCGGACTCTCCTACAATGAGCAGTTCTTC
>.|TRBJ1-5|.|TRBV4-2
CASSQLVGGKWPQHF
TGTGCCAGCAGCCAGCTAGTAGGGGGAAAATGGCCCCAGCATTTT
>.|TRBJ2-3|.|TRBV27
CASSSLLGADTQYF
TGTGCCAGCAGTTCACTCCTAGGAGCAGATACGCAGTATTTT
>.|TRBJ1-6|TRBD1|TRBV19
CASNTGVRSPLHF
TGTGCCAGTAATACAGGGGTGCGTTCACCCCTCCACTTT
>.|TRBJ2-1|TRBD2|TRBV7-9
CASSSWTSGNEQFF
TGTGCCAGCAGCTCCTGGACTAGCGGCAATGAGCAGTTCTTC
>.|TRBJ1-5|TRBD1|TRBV7-2
CASSPQTGVNSQPQHF
TGTGCCAGCAGCCCACAGACAGGGGTGAATAGTCAGCCCCAGCATTTT
>.|TRBJ1-2|.|TRBV6-5
CASRGEGGGYTF
TGTGCCAGCAGGGGGGAGGGAGGAGGCTACACCTTC
>.|TRBJ2-3|TRBD2|TRBV15
CATSRDLSGSRTDTQYF
TGTGCCACCAGCAGAGATCTTAGCGGGAGCCGCACAGATACGCAGTATTTT